This T cell receptor (beta chain) originates from a study of T cell responses to AZD1222 COVID-19 vaccine. V was clipped by 10 bases and J by 6 bases, with 18 bases between them. The CDR3 is made up of 13 amino acids. Germline CDR1 and CDR2: MNHEY and SVGAGI. With respect to this clone: Antigen: not known.

Using immunoSEQ multiplex PCR, the repertoire was profiled, and TCRdb retains in-frame clones only, with some absent. The sample includes 150,000 or so clones, 90% of them seen just once. Study results and caveats: Variant regions that are unmutated are reportedly the target of nearly half of spike-specific TCRs. Repertoire sampling happened only post peak T cell response.

This chain links TRBV6-5 with TRBJ1-1, with a possible D match to TRBD1 (5 bases). The sequencing here drew on peripheral blood, taken on day 0 of AZD1222 vaccination. The TCR was taken from an adult in good health. The CDR3 DNA is TGTGCCACACGCGGGGGGGTGGGACCTGAAGCTTTCTTT. It is translated as CATRGGVGPEAFF.